This TCR beta chain was captured by sequencing in a study of identical twins. Study observations and caveats: Among beta out-of-frame sequences, excess sharing between twins appeared weaker. For cord blood, abundant beta clonotypes had fewer insertions, unlike memory repertoires, which showed none.

Trimming shortened V by 4 bases and J by 9 bases, and 10 bases separated the two germline ends. Germline V gives CDR1 MGHDK, CDR2 SYGVNS. The CDR3 spans 12 residues. In TCRdb, the 5' RACE reads were re-called with MiXCR into one record per CDR3 protein. This repertoire shows 1.5 million to 2 million distinct CDR3 sequences, about 30% found once; its top ten account for over 0.25%. Each donor (without exception) was a healthy Caucasian. Turning to this clonotype: Its matching antigen is unknown.

This clonotype was obtained from a newborn girl in good health. Sequencing was performed on cord blood. The chain carries TRBV25-1 and TRBJ2-1; D gene uncertain. As DNA, the CDR3 is TGTGCCAGCAGTGTTACATTAGGTGAGCAGTTCTTC. It translates to CASSVTLGEQFF. The variable domain in full, completed from reference TRBV25-1 and TRBJ2-1, reads EADIYQTPRYLVIGTGKKITLECSQTMGHDKMYWYQQDPGMELHLIHYSYGVNSTEKGDLSSESTVSRIRTEHFPLTLESARPSHTSQYLCASSVTLGEQFFGPGTRLTVL.